The entry that follows covers one T cell receptor (beta chain) sequence. Its antigen is not identified. Each CDR3 protein gets one entry after TCRdb re-called the RT-PCR reads with MiXCR. The sample holds under 800,000 distinct CDR3 sequences, approximately 15% seen once. These data originate in a study of response to subunit inactivated influenza vaccine. J lost 2 bases, V lost 3 bases, and 6 bases had no gene match. Germline CDR1 SGDLS, CDR2 YYNGEE. The CDR3 is made up of 15 amino acids. Broader study findings: Few additional T cells are recruited per seasonal influenza vaccination, authors suggested.

The receptor was isolated from a man aged 45 to 65 who received an inactivated influenza vaccine. The specimen was PBMCs from blood, collected approximately 15 days before vaccination. The V and J genes are TRBV9 and TRBJ2-7, with 9 positions matching TRBD1. CDR3 sequence: CASSEGQGTTYEQYF. The CDR3 coding sequence is TGTGCCAGCAGCGAGGGACAGGGTACCACCTACGAGCAGTACTTC.